This note documents a single T cell receptor beta chain sequence. The entry originates in a study of immune evolution from preneoplasia to lung adenocarcinoma. Study context: HLA loss of heterozygosity: roughly 6.4% AIS, about 15% MIA, roughly 30% ADC, none AAH.

Sequencing used immunoSEQ multiplex PCR; TCRdb keeps in-frame clones, though not all of them. Of more than 6,000 clones in the sample, less than 85% are singletons; the top ten hold more than 10%. Resections took place in Japan or China from the mid-2010s to the late 2010s. Trimming removed 1 base from V and 3 bases from J, with 15 bases in between. The CDR3 runs 15 residues. Germline V lookup: CDR1 GTSNPN, CDR2 SVGIG (reference sequence). The rearrangement joins TRBV30 to TRBJ1-1; no firm D call. Specimen: FFPE minimally invasive lung adenocarcinoma tissue. This receptor was identified in a person aged 70 to 79 with lung adenocarcinoma. CDR3 bases: TGTGCCTGGAGTGACATCGCCGCCGGGGACACTGAAGCTTTCTTT. Translation gives CAWSDIAAGDTEAFF.